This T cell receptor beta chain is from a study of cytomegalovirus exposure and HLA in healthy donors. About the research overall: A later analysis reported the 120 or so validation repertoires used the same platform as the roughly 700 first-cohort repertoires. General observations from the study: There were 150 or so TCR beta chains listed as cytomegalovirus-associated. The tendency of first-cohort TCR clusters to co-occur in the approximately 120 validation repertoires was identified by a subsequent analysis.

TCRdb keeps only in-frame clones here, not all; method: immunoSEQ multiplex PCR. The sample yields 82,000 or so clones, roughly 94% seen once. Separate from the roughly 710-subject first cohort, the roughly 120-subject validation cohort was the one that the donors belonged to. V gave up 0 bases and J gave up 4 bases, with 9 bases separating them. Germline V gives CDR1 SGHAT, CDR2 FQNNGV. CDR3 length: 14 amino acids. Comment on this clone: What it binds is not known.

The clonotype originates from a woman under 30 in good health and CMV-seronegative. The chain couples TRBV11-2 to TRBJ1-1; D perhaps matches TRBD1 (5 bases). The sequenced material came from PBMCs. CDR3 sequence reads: CASSLDRGGTEAFF. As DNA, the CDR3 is TGTGCCAGCAGCTTAGATCGGGGGGGCACTGAAGCTTTCTTT.